This is a list of T cell receptor beta chains from one sample in a study of blood T cell repertoires in COVID-19. Some clones are missing from TCRdb's copy, which holds only in-frame ones; the method was immunoSEQ multiplex PCR. Among approximately 70,000 clones listed, roughly 92% were seen once. Source material: peripheral blood. The source is a man aged 50-59 years with COVID-19, enrolled during active disease. Each CDR3 is given with its conserved first and last residue. Each record gives: clone size, V gene, J gene, D gene, CDR3 DNA, CDR3 protein. D genes are given only for firm matches. Rows give clone size only sometimes, using once, few, many, or a class for an expanded clone.

>.|TRBV6-5|TRBJ2-5|TRBD2
TGTGCCAGCAGCGGAGCGGGAGGGATCATGGAGACCCAGTACTTC
CASSGAGGIMETQYF
>.|TRBV5-4|TRBJ2-5|TRBD1
TGTGCCAGCAGCCGGACAGGGGGGGCCCAAGAGACCCAGTACTTC
CASSRTGGAQETQYF
>.|TRBV7-2|TRBJ2-1|TRBD2
TGTGCCAGCAGCACCGGGACTAGCGGAGTGGGAGTGGAGCAGTTCTTC
CASSTGTSGVGVEQFF
>.|TRBV2|TRBJ2-7|.
TGTGCCAGCAGTGAGGGAGGAGGGGCTCCCTACGAGCAGTACTTC
CASSEGGGAPYEQYF
>.|TRBV9|TRBJ2-1|.
TGTGCCAGCAGCGTAGGAGATGAGCAGTTCTTC
CASSVGDEQFF
>.|TRBV11-2|TRBJ1-1|.
TGTGCCAGCAGCCCGCAGGTAGTAAACACTGAAGCTTTCTTT
CASSPQVVNTEAFF
>once|TRBV29-1|TRBJ1-4|TRBD1
TGCAGCGTAAGACAGGGAGGCGAAAAACTGTTTTTT
CSVRQGGEKLFF
>once|TRBV19|TRBJ1-5|TRBD1
TGTGCCAGTAGTATTCCCCCGGGACAGGGTGTCTATCAGCCCCAGCATTTT
CASSIPPGQGVYQPQHF
>.|TRBV4-2|TRBJ2-2|.
TGTGCCAGCAGCTCCAAGATAGAGGGCACCGGGGAGCTGTTTTTT
CASSSKIEGTGELFF
>few|TRBV30|TRBJ2-3|TRBD1
TGTGCCTGGAGCGTAACAGGGGGCTCAGATACGCAGTATTTT
CAWSVTGGSDTQYF
>.|TRBV6-2/TRBV6-3|TRBJ1-5|.
TGTGCCAGCAGTTCCTGGGACACTCCTAATCAGCCCCAGCATTTT
CASSSWDTPNQPQHF
>.|TRBV6-5|TRBJ2-7|TRBD1
TGTGCCAGCAGTTCGCAGACAGGGTCCTACGAGCAGTACTTC
CASSSQTGSYEQYF
>.|TRBV5-1|TRBJ2-1|TRBD2
TGCGCCAGCAGCTTTACTAGCGGGAGTTTCACTGAGCAGTTCTTC
CASSFTSGSFTEQFF
>.|TRBV7-9|TRBJ2-7|TRBD1
TGTGCCAGCAGCCTCAGGGACAGGGGCTACGAGCAGTACTTC
CASSLRDRGYEQYF
>.|TRBV11-2|TRBJ1-5|TRBD1
TGTGCCAGCAGACAGGGGTTAAATCAGCCCCAGCATTTT
CASRQGLNQPQHF
>.|TRBV9|TRBJ2-3|.
TGTGCCAGCAAAGGAGGGAGCAGCACAGATACGCAGTATTTT
CASKGGSSTDTQYF
>.|TRBV2|TRBJ1-3|.
TGTGCCAGCAGTGAGGGCAGCTCTGGAAACACCATATATTTT
CASSEGSSGNTIYF
>.|TRBV5-1|TRBJ2-5|TRBD1
TGCGCCAGCAGCACCGGACAGGGAGGCCCGCAAGAGACCCAGTACTTC
CASSTGQGGPQETQYF
>.|TRBV6-5|TRBJ1-3|.
TGTGCCAGCAGGGCGGGATCTGGAAACACCATATATTTT
CASRAGSGNTIYF
>.|TRBV28|TRBJ2-7|TRBD2
TGTGCCAGCAGTGGAGCGGGAGCTTACCTCTACGAGCAGTACTTC
CASSGAGAYLYEQYF
>once|TRBV5-6|TRBJ1-2|.
TGTGCCAGCAGGTTCTTGACAGCCGACTATGGCTACACCTTC
CASRFLTADYGYTF
>.|TRBV2|TRBJ2-1|.
TGTGCCAGCAGTGGGCACAATGAGCAGTTCTTC
CASSGHNEQFF
>.|TRBV30|TRBJ1-5|.
TGTGCCTGGAGTGTCCCGGGGTCTCAGCCCCAGCATTTT
CAWSVPGSQPQHF